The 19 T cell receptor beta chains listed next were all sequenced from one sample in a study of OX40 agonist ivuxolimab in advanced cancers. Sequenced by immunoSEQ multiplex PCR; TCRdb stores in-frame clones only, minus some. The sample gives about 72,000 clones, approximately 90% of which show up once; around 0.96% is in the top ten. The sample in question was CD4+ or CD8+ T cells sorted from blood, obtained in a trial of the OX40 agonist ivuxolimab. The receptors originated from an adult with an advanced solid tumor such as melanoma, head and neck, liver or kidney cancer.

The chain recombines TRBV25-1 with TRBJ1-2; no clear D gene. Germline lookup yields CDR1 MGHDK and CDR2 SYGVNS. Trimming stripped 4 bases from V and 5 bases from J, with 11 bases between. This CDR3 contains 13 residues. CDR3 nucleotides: TGTGCCAGCAGTGGAGGTCCTATTTATGGCTACACCTTC. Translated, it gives CASSGGPIYGYTF.

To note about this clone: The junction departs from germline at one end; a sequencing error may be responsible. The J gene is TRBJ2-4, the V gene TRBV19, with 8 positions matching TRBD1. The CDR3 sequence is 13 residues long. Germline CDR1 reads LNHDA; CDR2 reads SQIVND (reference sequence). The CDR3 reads CASSITGQGRLDF. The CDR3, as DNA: TGTGCCAGTAGTATTACTGGACAGGGTCGGTTGGACTTC.

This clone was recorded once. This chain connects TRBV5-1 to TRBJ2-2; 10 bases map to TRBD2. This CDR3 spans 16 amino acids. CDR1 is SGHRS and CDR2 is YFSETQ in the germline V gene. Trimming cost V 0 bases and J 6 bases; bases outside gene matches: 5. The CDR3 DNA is TGCGCCAGCAGCTTGGTGTCGGGACTAGCGTCCGGGGAGCTGTTTTTT. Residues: CASSLVSGLASGELFF.

The CDR3 sequence: CASSTLAGGVNEQFF. CDR3 nucleotide sequence: TGTGCCAGCAGCACACTAGCGGGAGGGGTTAATGAGCAGTTCTTC. The V gene is TRBV27, the J gene TRBJ2-1; 13 nucleotides agree with TRBD2. The CDR3 has 15 amino acids. Trimming took 6 bases from V and 7 from J; bases not matched to a gene: 6. Germline V lookup: CDR1 MNHEY, CDR2 SMNVEV (reference sequence).

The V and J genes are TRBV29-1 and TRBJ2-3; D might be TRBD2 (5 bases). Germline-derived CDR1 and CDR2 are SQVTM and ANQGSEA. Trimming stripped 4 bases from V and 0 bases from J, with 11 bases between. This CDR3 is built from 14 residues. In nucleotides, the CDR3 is TGCAGCGTTGGAGGGCAAGGGAGCACAGATACGCAGTATTTT. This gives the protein CSVGGQGSTDTQYF.

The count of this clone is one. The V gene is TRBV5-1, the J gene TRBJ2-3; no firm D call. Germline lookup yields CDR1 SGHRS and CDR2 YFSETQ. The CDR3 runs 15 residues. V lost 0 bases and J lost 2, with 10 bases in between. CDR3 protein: CASSLAVISTDTQYF. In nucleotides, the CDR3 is TGCGCCAGCAGCTTGGCCGTTATCTCCACAGATACGCAGTATTTT.

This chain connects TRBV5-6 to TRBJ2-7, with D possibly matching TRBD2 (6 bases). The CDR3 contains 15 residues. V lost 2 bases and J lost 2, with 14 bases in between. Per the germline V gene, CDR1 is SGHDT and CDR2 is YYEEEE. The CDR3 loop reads CASSFVGREAYEQYF. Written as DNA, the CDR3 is TGTGCCAGCAGCTTTGTTGGCAGGGAGGCCTACGAGCAGTACTTC.

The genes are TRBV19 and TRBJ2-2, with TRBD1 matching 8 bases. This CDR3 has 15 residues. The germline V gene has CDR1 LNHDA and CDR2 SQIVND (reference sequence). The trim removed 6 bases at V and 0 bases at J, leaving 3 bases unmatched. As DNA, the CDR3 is TGTGCCAGTAGGCAGGGACAGGCGAACACCGGGGAGCTGTTTTTT. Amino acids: CASRQGQANTGELFF.

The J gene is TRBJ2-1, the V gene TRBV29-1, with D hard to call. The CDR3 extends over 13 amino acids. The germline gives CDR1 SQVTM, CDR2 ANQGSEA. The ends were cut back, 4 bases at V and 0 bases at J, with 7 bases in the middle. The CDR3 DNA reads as TGCAGCGTTGCTTCCATCTCCTACAATGAGCAGTTCTTC. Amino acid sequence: CSVASISYNEQFF.

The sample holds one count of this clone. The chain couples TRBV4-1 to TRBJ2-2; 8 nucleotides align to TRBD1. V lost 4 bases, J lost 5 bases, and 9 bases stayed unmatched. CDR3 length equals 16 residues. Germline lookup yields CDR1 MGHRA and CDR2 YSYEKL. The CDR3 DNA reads TGCGCCAGCAGCCGCGGACAGGGCCTGGGGACCGGGGAGCTGTTTTTT. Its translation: CASSRGQGLGTGELFF.

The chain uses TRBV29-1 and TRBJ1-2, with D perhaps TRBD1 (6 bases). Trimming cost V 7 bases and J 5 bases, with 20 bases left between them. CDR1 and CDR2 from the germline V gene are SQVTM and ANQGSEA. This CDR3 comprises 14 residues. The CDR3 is CSARGGPGGYGYTF. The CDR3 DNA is TGCAGCGCCAGGGGAGGGCCGGGGGGATATGGCTACACCTTC.

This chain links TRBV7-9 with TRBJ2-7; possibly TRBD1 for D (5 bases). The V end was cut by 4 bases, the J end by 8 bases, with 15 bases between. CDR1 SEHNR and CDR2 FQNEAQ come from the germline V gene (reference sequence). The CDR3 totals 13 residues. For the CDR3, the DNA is TGTGCCAGCAGCTCCTCTGTCAGGGATAAGCAGTACTTC. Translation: CASSSSVRDKQYF.

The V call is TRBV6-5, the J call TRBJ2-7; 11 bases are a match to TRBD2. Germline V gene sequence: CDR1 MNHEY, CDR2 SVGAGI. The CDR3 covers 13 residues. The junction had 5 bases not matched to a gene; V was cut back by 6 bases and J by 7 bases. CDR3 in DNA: TGTGCCAGCAGGTTAGCGGGGGGGCGTGAGCAGTACTTC. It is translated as CASRLAGGREQYF.

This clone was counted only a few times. The CDR3 nucleotides are TGTGCCAGCAGTGGGCGCGGGGGGGCCGGGGAGACCCAGTACTTC. Protein: CASSGRGGAGETQYF. The rearrangement uses TRBV2 and TRBJ2-5, with TRBD2 matching 9 bases. This CDR3 is built from 15 residues. With 4 bases clipped from V and 5 bases from J, the junction kept 8 bases outside the gene matches. Germline V lookup: CDR1 SNHLY, CDR2 FYNNEI.

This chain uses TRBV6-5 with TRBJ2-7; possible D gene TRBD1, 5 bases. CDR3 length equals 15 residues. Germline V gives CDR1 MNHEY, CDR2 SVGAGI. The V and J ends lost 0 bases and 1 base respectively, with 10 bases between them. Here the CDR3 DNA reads TGTGCCAGCAGTTACTCGGCAGGGCGATCCTACGAGCAGTACTTC. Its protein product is CASSYSAGRSYEQYF.

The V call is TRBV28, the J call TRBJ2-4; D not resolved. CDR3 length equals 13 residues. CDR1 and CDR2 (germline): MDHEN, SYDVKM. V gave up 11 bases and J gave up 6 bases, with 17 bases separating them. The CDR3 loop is CASTMGRPNIQYF. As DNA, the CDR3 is TGTGCCTCGACAATGGGCCGGCCAAACATTCAGTACTTC.

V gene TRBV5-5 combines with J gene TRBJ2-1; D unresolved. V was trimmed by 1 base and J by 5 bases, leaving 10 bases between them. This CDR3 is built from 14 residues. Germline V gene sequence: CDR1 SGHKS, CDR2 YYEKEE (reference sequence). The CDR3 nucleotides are TGTGCCAGCAGCTTGTGGCAGGAGAACAATGAGCAGTTCTTC. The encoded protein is CASSLWQENNEQFF.

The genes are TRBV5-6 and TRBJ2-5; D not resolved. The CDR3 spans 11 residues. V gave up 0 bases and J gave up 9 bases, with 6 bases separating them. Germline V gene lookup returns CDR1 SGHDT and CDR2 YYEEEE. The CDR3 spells CASSLEGSQYF. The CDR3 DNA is TGTGCCAGCAGCTTGGAAGGGTCCCAGTACTTC.

CDR3 coding DNA: TGTGCCAGCAGCCAAGATGTTGGAGGCGTAAGCGGAAACACCATATATTTT. Its translation: CASSQDVGGVSGNTIYF. The V gene is TRBV14, the J gene TRBJ1-3, with unresolved D. This CDR3 contains 17 residues. Trimming left V 0 bases short and J 4 bases short, with 16 bases between. Germline-derived CDR1 and CDR2 are SGHDN and FVKESK.